The subject of this entry is one T cell receptor beta chain. Its target is not known. The sample belongs to a study of Ad26.COV2.S vaccination and SARS-CoV-2 variants. Overall study results and limits: After vaccination, substantial breadth of spike-specific CD8+ and CD4+ responses was reported.

Measured with immunoSEQ multiplex PCR; TCRdb has only the in-frame clones, and not every one. Of about 350,000 clones in the sample, about 91% were seen once. Germline-derived CDR1 and CDR2 are MNHEY and SMNVEV (reference sequence). This CDR3 has 13 residues. The V end was cut by 6 bases, the J end by 5 bases, with 11 bases between. This TCR came from a human donor who had recovered from COVID-19. The sequenced sample was peripheral blood, obtained after recovery from COVID-19. The chain recombines TRBV27 with TRBJ1-5; D call uncertain. The CDR3 is CASSLYSDQPQHF. CDR3 in DNA: TGTGCCAGCAGCCTATACAGTGATCAGCCCCAGCATTTT.